This entry describes one T cell receptor beta chain. Its antigen is currently not known. Per-base quality was not reported, and no clone a single base away is much larger than it. The data derive from a study of OX40 agonist ivuxolimab in advanced cancers. Regarding the research as a whole: Ivuxolimab, which targeted the costimulatory receptor OX40 (CD134), was an agonistic, fully human IgG2 monoclonal antibody. Patients were allowed to have had prior anti-PD-1, anti-PD-L1 or anti-CTLA-4 therapy, and around 43% of the dose-escalation patients had been treated with checkpoint inhibitors. Among the roughly 50 dose-escalation patients, around 19 had hepatocellular carcinoma, approximately 15 melanoma, 9 renal cell carcinoma and 9 head and neck cancer. Peripheral TCRbeta sequencing was intended to test whether TCR sequence diversity was altered and clonal T-cell expansion was caused by ivuxolimab. Partial responses occurred in three dose-escalation patients, of whom one had hepatocellular carcinoma and two had cutaneous melanoma. The dose-escalation cohort was about 87% male with a mean age of roughly 60 years, ranging from roughly 23 to 85. Intravenous ivuxolimab was administered to patients every 2 weeks at six dose levels: 0.01, 0.1, 0.3, 1.5, 3 and 10 mg/kg. The paper reports the monotherapy dose-escalation portion (N of about 52 patients) of the phase I ivuxolimab trial. General study outcomes and caveats: Low levels of normalized T-cell clonal expansion were also seen in some patients who did not respond. The antigen specificity of the clonally expanded peripheral T cells was not determined. In the 0.1-3.0 mg/kg groups, partial responders were among the patients with the lowest normalized peripheral clonal expansion, particularly in CD8+ T cells. At doses from 0.1 to 3.0 mg/kg, clonal expansion was seen in both CD4+ and CD8+ blood T cells between baseline and week 6. After ivuxolimab, CD8+ T cells had more expanded clones than CD4+ T cells on average.

Genomic DNA was extracted from sorted cells for sequencing of the TCRbeta CDR3 region. The immunoSEQ Assay was used to sequence the TCRbeta CDR3 regions. TCRdb mirrors the immuneACCESS table, restricted to in-frame sequences. Some clones are absent from its copies; in checked studies, under half trace to an unresolved V gene, and the reason for the others is unknown. The sample has more than 60,000 clones on record, over 90% of them singletons. The ten largest clones take up 15% to 17% of the sample. The trial excluded patients who had a history of autoimmune disease or who were on systemic immunosuppression. Peripheral blood for TCR sequencing was collected from all dose cohorts at baseline, on cycle 4 day 1, and on cycle 7 day 1. Samples came from an open-label, multicenter, first-in-human phase I dose-escalation trial of ivuxolimab. The trial enrolled adults with locally advanced or metastatic head and neck squamous cell, hepatocellular, melanoma or renal cell carcinoma. Before TCR sequencing, CD4+ T cells and CD8+ T cells from peripheral blood were sorted into separate populations.

The CDR3 starts with the cysteine, ends with the phenylalanine, and has 15 residues. Just the 45-base CDR3 DNA is kept, in frame starting at base 1. From a lookup of the germline V gene, CDR1 and CDR2 are SGHVS and FQNEAQ. V is pared back by 1 base and J by 5 bases, with 15 bases lying between the germline termini. Specimen: CD4+ or CD8+ T cells sorted from blood, collected in a trial of the OX40 agonist ivuxolimab. The chain is made from TRBV7-8 and TRBJ2-7, with no D gene named confidently. The clonotype comes from an adult with an advanced solid tumor such as melanoma, head and neck, liver or kidney cancer. CDR3 reads: CASSLEGSSSNEQYF. The DNA sequence is given as TGTGCCAGCAGCTTAGAGGGCTCATCGAGCAACGAGCAGTACTTC.